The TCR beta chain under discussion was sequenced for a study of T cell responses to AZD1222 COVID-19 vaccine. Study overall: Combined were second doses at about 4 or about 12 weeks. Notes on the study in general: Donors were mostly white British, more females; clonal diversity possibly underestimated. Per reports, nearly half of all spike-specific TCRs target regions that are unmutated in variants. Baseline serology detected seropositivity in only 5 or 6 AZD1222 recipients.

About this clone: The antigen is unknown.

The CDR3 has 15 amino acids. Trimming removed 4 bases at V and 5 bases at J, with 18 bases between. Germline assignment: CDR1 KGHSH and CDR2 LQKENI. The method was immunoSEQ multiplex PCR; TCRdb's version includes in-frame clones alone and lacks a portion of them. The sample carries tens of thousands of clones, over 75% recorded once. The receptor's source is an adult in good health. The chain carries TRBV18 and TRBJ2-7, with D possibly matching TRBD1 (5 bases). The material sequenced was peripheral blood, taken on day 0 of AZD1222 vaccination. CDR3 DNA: TGTGCCAGCTCACGGGCCAGGGCATTTTATGACGAGCAGTACTTC. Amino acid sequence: CASSRARAFYDEQYF.